This TCR beta chain was retrieved from a study of cytomegalovirus exposure and HLA in healthy donors. PCR primers comprised 60 Vbeta and 13 Jbeta primers. Libraries were prepared by immunoSEQ multiplex PCR; TCRdb keeps only in-frame clonotypes and omits some of them. The repertoire table contains 130,000 or so clones. The sequencing input was PBMCs. The origin of this receptor is a woman aged 60-75 years in good health and CMV-seronegative.

The CDR3: CAISEIGGNEKLFF. In nucleotides, the CDR3 is TGTGCCATCAGTGAGATCGGGGGTAATGAAAAACTGTTTTTT. The chain has TRBV10-3 and TRBJ1-4; D possibly corresponds to TRBD1 (5 bases). The CDR3 loop spans 14 amino acids. Trimming removed 2 bases at V and 4 bases at J, with 8 bases between. The germline gives CDR1 ENHRY, CDR2 SYGVKD.